The sequence of this T cell receptor (beta chain) was determined in a study of T cells after yellow fever vaccination. Study-level findings and limits: Abundant bulk-population clonotypes could contaminate the FACS-sorted repertoires. Relatively few clonotypes were ones that appeared in both CD4 and CD8 compartments. Reappearance after the booster was seen for most primary-vaccination clones, at 95% to 96% CD4 and around 90% CD8.

This clonotype was counted many times. Its target is unknown. V lost 2 bases, J lost 1 base, and 8 bases lay in between. Germline assignment: CDR1 MGHRA and CDR2 YSYEKL. The CDR3 is 15 amino acids. TCR cDNA was made by 5'RACE template switching, adding a universal primer site and UMIs. One entry per CDR3 protein results from TCRdb running MiXCR on the 5' RACE reads. The sample has around 120,000 distinct CDR3 sequences; 13% to 15% are singletons. The sample in question was CD8+ T cells sorted from PBMCs, obtained 5 days after the yellow fever booster vaccination. The clonotype originates from a man between 18 and 35 years old who received the YFV17D yellow fever vaccine. The rearrangement links TRBV4-1 to TRBJ2-2; D is uncertain. For the CDR3, the DNA is TGCGCCAGCAGCCAAATGATTCAGAACACCGGGGAGCTGTTTTTT. Protein product: CASSQMIQNTGELFF.